This record covers a single TCR beta chain. What it binds is not known. Listed TCR primers, together with previously described methods, were used for the bulk TCR libraries. MiXCR was run by TCRdb on the PCR reads, yielding one entry per CDR3 protein. Of more than 300,000 distinct CDR3 sequences listed, roughly 23% were seen once; the top ten hold over 0.7%. These data originate in a study of molecular identifiers for immune sequencing clone quantification. Study-wide results and caveats: The study reportedly detected spiked Jurkat TCR RNA from one cell among around 970,000 naive cells.

Germline V lookup: CDR1 LNHDA, CDR2 SQIVND (reference sequence). The V segment lost 3 bases and the J segment 3 bases; nucleotides outside the gene matches: 3. The CDR3 length is 14 residues. This chain joins TRBV19 and TRBJ2-7; 9 nucleotides match TRBD2. The clonotype was recovered from a human donor in good health. Some libraries in this study had Jurkat cell RNA spiked in. The sample was naive CD8+ T cells from blood, with Jurkat cell RNA spiked in. Stated subset: FACS-sorted CD8+CD4-CCR7+CD45RA+ naive T cells. The CDR3 DNA reads TGTGCCAGTAGTATGGTGACTAGCGGCTACGAGCAGTACTTC. Residues: CASSMVTSGYEQYF.